This T cell receptor beta chain was observed in a study of T-cell memory formation after mild COVID-19. Overall study: Largely, TCR clusters stayed within a single donor.

TCR alpha and TCR beta cDNA libraries carrying sample barcodes and UMIs came from 5'RACE with constant-segment primers. Each CDR3 protein is one row after TCRdb ran MiXCR on the 5' RACE reads. The repertoire holds some 210,000 distinct CDR3 sequences, with more than 25% as singletons. Germline V gene data show CDR1 as SGDLS and CDR2 as YYNGEE. CDR3 length: 17 amino acids. V shed 0 bases and J 8 bases; nucleotides not matched to a gene: 10. The chain combines TRBV9 with TRBJ2-1, with 11 positions matching TRBD1. Sequenced input: PBMCs or a T cell subset sorted from them (not recorded which). This receptor was obtained from an adult woman who had mild COVID-19 (a few samples of this study predate the infection). Cell type and time point are not known. The DNA for the CDR3 is TGTGCCAGCAGCGTAGTCATCAGGACAGGGGGCTTGGATGAGCAGTTCTTC. It codes for CASSVVIRTGGLDEQFF.